Described below is a single T cell receptor (beta chain) sequence and its context. Its antigen remains unidentified. CDR3 size: 15 residues. The V segment lost 0 bases and the J segment 5 bases; nucleotides outside the gene matches: 5. Germline CDR1 and CDR2: SGHVS and FQNEAQ. Donors uniformly comprised healthy Caucasians. After template switching added a universal primer site, the resulting cDNA carried unique molecular identifiers. One entry per CDR3 protein results from TCRdb running MiXCR on the 5' RACE reads. Of 450,000 to 650,000 distinct CDR3 sequences listed, 9% to 10% are singletons. The sample comes from a study of identical twins. Findings and caveats of the study: Alpha sequences that were out-of-frame and twin-shared showed an excess of low generation probability.

The same sample was also used in a study of yellow fever vaccine responses in identical twins. As that report states: Twins reportedly had a vaccine T cell response that seemed partly convergent, partly personalized.

The V call is TRBV7-8, the J call TRBJ2-7; 9 bases map to TRBD2. The TCR comes from a young woman in good health. The sequencing sample was made of PBMCs. The CDR3 DNA reads TGTGCCAGCAGCTTAGCTGACCTAGCGGGGAACGAGCAGTACTTC. This gives the protein CASSLADLAGNEQYF. Full variable domain (outside the CDR3, taken from reference TRBV7-8 and TRBJ2-7): GAGVSQSPRYKVAKRGQDVALRCDPISGHVSLFWYQQALGQGPEFLTYFQNEAQLDKSGLPSDRFFAERPEGSVSTLKIQRTQQEDSAVYLCASSLADLAGNEQYFGPGTRLTVT.